This T cell receptor beta chain was captured in a study of shared clonotypes between healthy human individuals. General study points: An effect of sequencing depth on clonotype sharing among donors was expected. A small donor pool kept down the genetic and exposure-history diversity that was represented.

There are a few counts of this clone. No antigen is known for it. Only in-frame clones appear in the TCRdb table, and some are missing; sequencing was by immunoSEQ multiplex PCR. The sample lists about 1 million clones; 65% to 75% were seen once. The germline CDR1 and CDR2 sequences are DFQATT and SNEGSKA (reference sequence). The CDR3 is 9 residues long. V gene TRBV20-1 combines with J gene TRBJ1-5; D uncertain. The source of this sequence is a young man in good health. The sequencing input was memory CD4+ T cells sorted from blood. Specified subset: CD45RA-negative fraction. The CDR3 reads CSPPQPQHF. CDR3 in DNA: TGCAGCCCCCCTCAGCCCCAGCATTTT.